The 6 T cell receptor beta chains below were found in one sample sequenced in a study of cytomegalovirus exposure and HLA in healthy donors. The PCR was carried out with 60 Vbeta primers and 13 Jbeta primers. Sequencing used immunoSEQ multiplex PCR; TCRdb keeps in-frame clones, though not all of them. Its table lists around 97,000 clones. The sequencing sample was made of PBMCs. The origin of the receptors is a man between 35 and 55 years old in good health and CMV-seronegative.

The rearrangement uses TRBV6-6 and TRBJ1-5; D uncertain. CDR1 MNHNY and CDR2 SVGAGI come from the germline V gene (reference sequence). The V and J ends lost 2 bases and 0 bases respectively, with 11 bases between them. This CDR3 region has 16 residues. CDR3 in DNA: TGTGCCAGCAGTTACCCCCAGGCGCATAGCAATCAGCCCCAGCATTTT. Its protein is CASSYPQAHSNQPQHF.

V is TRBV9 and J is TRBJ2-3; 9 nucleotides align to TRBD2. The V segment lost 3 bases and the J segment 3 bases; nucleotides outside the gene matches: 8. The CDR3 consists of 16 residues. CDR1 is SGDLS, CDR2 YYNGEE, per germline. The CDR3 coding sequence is TGTGCCAGCAGCGCCAACCGGGCGGGGGGGACAGATACGCAGTATTTT. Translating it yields CASSANRAGGTDTQYF.

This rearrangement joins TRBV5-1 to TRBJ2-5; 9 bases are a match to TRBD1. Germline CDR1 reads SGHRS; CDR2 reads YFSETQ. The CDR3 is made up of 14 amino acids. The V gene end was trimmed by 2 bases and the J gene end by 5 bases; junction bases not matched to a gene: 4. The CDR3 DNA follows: TGCGCCAGCAGCTTTACAGGGGGCGGTGAGACCCAGTACTTC. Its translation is CASSFTGGGETQYF.

CDR3 nucleotide sequence: TGTGCCAGCAGCCAAGAATGGACAGGGGGCCCTCGAGAGCAGTACTTC. Protein product: CASSQEWTGGPREQYF. This sequence joins TRBV4-2 and TRBJ2-7; 11 nucleotides align to TRBD1. Germline V gene data show CDR1 as LGHNA and CDR2 as YNFKEQ. The ends lost 0 bases at V and 7 bases at J; junction bases unmatched: 8. The CDR3 has 16 amino acids.

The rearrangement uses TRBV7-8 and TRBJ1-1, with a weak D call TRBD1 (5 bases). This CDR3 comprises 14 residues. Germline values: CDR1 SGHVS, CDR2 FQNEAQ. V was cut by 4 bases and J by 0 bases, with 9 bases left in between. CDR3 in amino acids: CASSSDRLNTEAFF. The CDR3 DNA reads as TGTGCCAGCAGCTCCGACAGACTGAACACTGAAGCTTTCTTT. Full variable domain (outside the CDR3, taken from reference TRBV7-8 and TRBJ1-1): GAGVSQSPRYKVAKRGQDVALRCDPISGHVSLFWYQQALGQGPEFLTYFQNEAQLDKSGLPSDRFFAERPEGSVSTLKIQRTQQEDSAVYLCASSSDRLNTEAFFGQGTRLTVV.

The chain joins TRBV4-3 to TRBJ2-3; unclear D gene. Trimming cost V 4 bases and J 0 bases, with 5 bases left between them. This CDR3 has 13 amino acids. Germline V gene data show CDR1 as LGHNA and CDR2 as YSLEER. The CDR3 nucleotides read TGCGCCAGCAGCCCGTCTAGCACAGATACGCAGTATTTT. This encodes CASSPSSTDTQYF.